Listed below are T cell receptor beta chains from one sample, sequenced in a study of cytomegalovirus exposure and HLA in healthy donors. The protocol was immunoSEQ multiplex PCR, while the TCRdb copy is restricted to in-frame clones and leaves out a portion. Recorded for this sample: about 110,000 clones. The sequencing input was PBMCs. The source of these receptors is a man aged 50 to 59 in good health and CMV-seronegative. The CDR3 runs from the conserved cysteine through the conserved F or W. Each record gives: J gene, D gene, V gene, CDR3 DNA, CDR3 protein. The D gene is left open where the match is weak.

J: TRBJ1-1; D: TRBD1; V: TRBV9; DNA: TGTGCCAGCAGTCCCGGGACAGGGCTGAGGAACACTGAAGCTTTCTTT; CDR3: CASSPGTGLRNTEAFF
J: TRBJ1-2; D: TRBD1; V: TRBV2; DNA: TGTGCCAGCAGTCGGGACAGGGAAGTTCATGGCTACACCTTC; CDR3: CASSRDREVHGYTF
J: TRBJ2-2; D: TRBD1; V: TRBV19; DNA: TGTGCCAGTATGAGGCGGGACAGGCGGAACACCGGGGAGCTGTTTTTT; CDR3: CASMRRDRRNTGELFF
J: TRBJ1-3; D: TRBD1; V: TRBV19; DNA: TGTGCCAGTAGGACTGCTGGTGGACAGGATCTCCCTGGAAACACCATATATTTT; CDR3: CASRTAGGQDLPGNTIYF
J: TRBJ2-2; D: TRBD2; V: TRBV4-1; DNA: TGCGCCAGCAGCCAAGATGGAGCTAGCGGGAGGAAGGCCGGGGAGCTGTTTTTT; CDR3: CASSQDGASGRKAGELFF
J: TRBJ2-7; D: TRBD1; V: TRBV5-4; DNA: TGTGCCAGCAGCTTATGGGACAGGCGCACCTACGAGCAGTACTTC; CDR3: CASSLWDRRTYEQYF
J: TRBJ1-2; D: .; V: TRBV29-1; DNA: TGCAGCGTTGGGCCGGGGGGCTATGGCTACACCTTC; CDR3: CSVGPGGYGYTF
J: TRBJ2-1; D: .; V: TRBV9; DNA: TGTGCCAGCAGCGTAGAAAGTGGAGGTCGGGAGCAGTTCTTC; CDR3: CASSVESGGREQFF
J: TRBJ2-5; D: TRBD2; V: TRBV5-6; DNA: TGTGCCAGCAGCTTGGTTGCTAGCGGGAGGGCCGGGGAGACCCAGTACTTC; CDR3: CASSLVASGRAGETQYF
J: TRBJ2-3; D: TRBD2; V: TRBV20-1; DNA: TGCAGTGCTACTAGCGGAGATACGCAGTATTTT; CDR3: CSATSGDTQYF
J: TRBJ2-4; D: .; V: TRBV7-2; DNA: TGTGCCAGCAGCTTCGCCCACGGAGACATTCAGTACTTC; CDR3: CASSFAHGDIQYF
J: TRBJ1-2; D: .; V: TRBV5-6; DNA: TGTGCCAGCAGCTTGGAAACAGAATATGGCTACACCTTC; CDR3: CASSLETEYGYTF
J: TRBJ2-7; D: TRBD2; V: TRBV29-1; DNA: TGCAGCGTTGCTACTAGCGCCTACTACGAGCAGTACTTC; CDR3: CSVATSAYYEQYF
J: TRBJ1-1; D: TRBD1; V: TRBV5-1; DNA: TGCGCCAGCAGCGGGGGACAGCCCATGAACACTGAAGCTTTCTTT; CDR3: CASSGGQPMNTEAFF
J: TRBJ2-3; D: .; V: TRBV7-2; DNA: TGTGCCAGCAGCCCCCGGGATACGCAGTATTTT; CDR3: CASSPRDTQYF
J: TRBJ2-1; D: .; V: TRBV29-1; DNA: TGCAGCGTGGCCGGACTGGCTTTAGAGCAGTTCTTC; CDR3: CSVAGLALEQFF
J: TRBJ1-3; D: .; V: TRBV4-1; DNA: TGCGCCAGCAGCCATGGACAGACCAACTCTGGAAACACCATATATTTT; CDR3: CASSHGQTNSGNTIYF
J: TRBJ2-7; D: TRBD1; V: TRBV14; DNA: TGTGCCAGCAGCCAAGTAGTAGGGGGCATATACGAGCAGTACTTC; CDR3: CASSQVVGGIYEQYF
J: TRBJ1-4; D: .; V: TRBV15; DNA: TGTGCCACCAGCAGAGATGTAGGGGGGGATAATGAAAAACTGTTTTTT; CDR3: CATSRDVGGDNEKLFF
J: TRBJ2-3; D: .; V: TRBV15; DNA: TGTGCCACCAGCAGAGTTGCCTACACAGATACGCAGTATTTT; CDR3: CATSRVAYTDTQYF
J: TRBJ2-3; D: TRBD2; V: TRBV7-9; DNA: TGTGCCAGCAGCTTATGGCTAGCGGGGAGCACAGATACGCAGTATTTT; CDR3: CASSLWLAGSTDTQYF
J: TRBJ2-3; D: .; V: TRBV29-1; DNA: TGCAGCGCCGACCACCTCGGAGCAGATACGCAGTATTTT; CDR3: CSADHLGADTQYF
J: TRBJ1-1; D: .; V: TRBV14; DNA: TGTGCCAGCAGCGTGGGGGTGGGGGGGCGATACACTGAAGCTTTCTTT; CDR3: CASSVGVGGRYTEAFF
J: TRBJ2-2; D: TRBD2; V: TRBV19; DNA: TGTGCCAGTAGTATAGAAGCGGGAGTCTACACCGGGGAGCTGTTTTTT; CDR3: CASSIEAGVYTGELFF
J: TRBJ1-1; D: .; V: TRBV7-9; DNA: TGTGCCAGCAGCCCACAGGGATCTGGAACTGAAGCTTTCTTT; CDR3: CASSPQGSGTEAFF
J: TRBJ1-5; D: TRBD1; V: TRBV10-3; DNA: TGTGCCATCAGCCACGGACAGGGAGAATCGAGCAATCAGCCCCAGCATTTT; CDR3: CAISHGQGESSNQPQHF
J: TRBJ2-2; D: TRBD1; V: TRBV6-6; DNA: TGTGCCAGCAGTTACTTGACAGGGTTGGCCGGGGAGCTGTTTTTT; CDR3: CASSYLTGLAGELFF
J: TRBJ2-7; D: TRBD2; V: TRBV9; DNA: TGTGCCAGCAGCACGCGGGGGGCCCCTGGTTACGAGCAGTACTTC; CDR3: CASSTRGAPGYEQYF
J: TRBJ1-2; D: .; V: TRBV5-4; DNA: TGTGCCAGCAGCTTGGACACTAACTATGGCTACACCTTC; CDR3: CASSLDTNYGYTF
J: TRBJ1-5; D: .; V: TRBV4-1; DNA: TGCGCCAGCAGCTCGGGAGGGAACGGTGATCAGCCCCAGCATTTT; CDR3: CASSSGGNGDQPQHF
J: TRBJ2-2; D: TRBD1; V: TRBV5-1; DNA: TGCGCCAGCAGCTTGGACCCGGGACAGGGGACCGGGGAGCTGTTTTTT; CDR3: CASSLDPGQGTGELFF
J: TRBJ2-7; D: TRBD1; V: TRBV2; DNA: TGTGCCAGCAGGTCCGACAGGGCTACCTACGAGCAGTACTTC; CDR3: CASRSDRATYEQYF
J: TRBJ1-5; D: .; V: TRBV7-2; DNA: TGTGCCAGCAGGGGGGAGGGGGGACAATATCAGCCCCAGCATTTT; CDR3: CASRGEGGQYQPQHF
J: TRBJ1-4; D: TRBD1; V: TRBV5-6; DNA: TGTGCCAGCAGCTTACAGGGGGCTAATGAAAAACTGTTTTTT; CDR3: CASSLQGANEKLFF
J: TRBJ2-1; D: TRBD1; V: TRBV9; DNA: TGTGCCAGCAGCGTAGTGGGACAGAACTACAATGAGCAGTTCTTC; CDR3: CASSVVGQNYNEQFF
J: TRBJ2-7; D: .; V: TRBV2; DNA: TGTGCCAGCAGTGAATCTATAGCTTCCTACGAGCAGTACTTC; CDR3: CASSESIASYEQYF
J: TRBJ2-3; D: .; V: TRBV9; DNA: TGTGCCAGCGGCGTGGGCCCAAACACAGATACGCAGTATTTT; CDR3: CASGVGPNTDTQYF
J: TRBJ2-1; D: TRBD1; V: TRBV7-9; DNA: TGTGCCAGCAGCTTTCCGGGACAGGGGGCCTACAATGAGCAGTTCTTC; CDR3: CASSFPGQGAYNEQFF
J: TRBJ2-2; D: TRBD2; V: TRBV7-9; DNA: TGTGCCAGTACTAGCGGGAGGGTAGACACCGGGGAGCTGTTTTTT; CDR3: CASTSGRVDTGELFF
J: TRBJ1-4; D: .; V: TRBV4-3; DNA: TGCGCCAGCAGCCGAGCTAATGAGGCAACTAATGAAAAACTGTTTTTT; CDR3: CASSRANEATNEKLFF
J: TRBJ2-3; D: TRBD2; V: TRBV4-3; DNA: TGCGCCAGCAGCCCCCAAACAGCCGGGACTAGCGGCAACACAGATACGCAGTATTTT; CDR3: CASSPQTAGTSGNTDTQYF
J: TRBJ2-7; D: .; V: TRBV11-2; DNA: TGTGCCAGCAGCTCACCCCCTCCGGGGTTTGCCTACGAGCAGTACTTC; CDR3: CASSSPPPGFAYEQYF
J: TRBJ2-7; D: TRBD2; V: TRBV5-1; DNA: TGCGCCAGCAGCTTCTCGACTGAAGCGGGGAAACTCTACGAGCAGTACTTC; CDR3: CASSFSTEAGKLYEQYF
J: TRBJ2-7; D: .; V: TRBV30; DNA: TGTGCCTGGAGTTACCCTGGGGGCGGCGAGCAGTACTTC; CDR3: CAWSYPGGGEQYF
J: TRBJ1-2; D: .; V: TRBV6-1; DNA: TGTGCCAGCAGTGAAGATGCAGGGCTGACTAACTATGGCTACACCTTC; CDR3: CASSEDAGLTNYGYTF
J: TRBJ2-2; D: TRBD2; V: TRBV7-9; DNA: TGTGCCAGCAGCCGGGCGACTAGCAGATACACCGGGGAGCTGTTTTTT; CDR3: CASSRATSRYTGELFF